This T cell receptor (beta chain) comes out of a study of TIL therapy for anti-PD-1-resistant metastatic lung cancer. Overall study findings and caveats: Patients were highly selected, enriched for treatment-naive, never-smoker and oncogene-addicted cases. Compared with baseline intratumoral T cells, expanded TIL cultures were more clonal and less diverse (roughly 6% vs 31%). Many TIL product clones were absent from baseline tumor, suggesting clonal contraction.

Specified time point: pre-treatment sample, taken before nivolumab and TIL therapy. The tumor samples were excised metastases, mostly pleural nodules or supraclavicular lymph nodes. Comments on this clone: The antigen remains undetermined.

This was the immunoSEQ v3 assay. The protocol was immunoSEQ multiplex PCR, while the TCRdb copy is restricted to in-frame clones and leaves out a portion. The sample holds approximately 95,000 clones, roughly 65% seen once. Specimen: tumor tissue, collected at baseline. The source is a person aged 25-85 years with non-small cell lung cancer.

Here the CDR3 reads CASSPMDFLSSYEQYF. CDR3 sequence (DNA): TGTGCCAGCAGCCCAATGGACTTCCTGAGCTCCTACGAGCAGTACTTC. This chain joins TRBV7-6 and TRBJ2-7; D is perhaps TRBD2 (5 bases). Germline assignment: CDR1 SGHVS and CDR2 FNYEAQ. This CDR3 comprises 16 residues. Between the trimmed V and J ends, which lost 5 bases and 0 bases, there was a span of 17 bases.